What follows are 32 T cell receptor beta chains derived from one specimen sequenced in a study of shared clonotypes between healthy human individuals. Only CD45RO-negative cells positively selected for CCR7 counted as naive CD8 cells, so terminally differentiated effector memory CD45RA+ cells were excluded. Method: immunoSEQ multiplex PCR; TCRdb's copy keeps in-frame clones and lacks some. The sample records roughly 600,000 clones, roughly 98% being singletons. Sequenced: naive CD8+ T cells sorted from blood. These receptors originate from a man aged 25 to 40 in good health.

The CDR3 loop is CSVHRVDKNIQYF. The CDR3 nucleotides read TGCAGCGTCCACAGGGTCGACAAAAACATTCAGTACTTC. The chain couples TRBV29-1 to TRBJ2-4, with D perhaps matching TRBD1 (6 bases). CDR3 size: 13 residues. CDR1 and CDR2 (germline): SQVTM, ANQGSEA. V was cut by 6 bases and J by 3 bases, with 12 bases left in between. The complete variable domain, with remaining parts taken from reference TRBV29-1 and TRBJ2-4, reads SAVISQKPSRDICQRGTSLTIQCQVDSQVTMMFWYRQQPGQSLTLIATANQGSEATYESGFVIDKFPISRPNLTFSTLTVSNMSPEDSSIYLCSVHRVDKNIQYFGAGTRLSVL.

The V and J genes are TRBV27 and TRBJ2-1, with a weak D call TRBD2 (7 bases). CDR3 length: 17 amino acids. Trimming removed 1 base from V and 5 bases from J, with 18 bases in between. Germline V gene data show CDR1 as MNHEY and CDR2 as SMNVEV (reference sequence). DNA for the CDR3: TGTGCCAGCAGTTTATTAAACGTGGCGGGGGCTCACAATGAGCAGTTCTTC. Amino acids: CASSLLNVAGAHNEQFF.

CDR3 residues: CASSQESEQFF. In DNA, the CDR3 is TGTGCCAGCAGCCAAGAGTCTGAGCAGTTCTTC. The chain joins TRBV14 to TRBJ2-1; D gene ambiguous. CDR1 is SGHDN and CDR2 is FVKESK in the germline V gene. V lost 0 bases, J lost 9 bases, and 3 bases lay in between. The CDR3 runs to 11 residues.

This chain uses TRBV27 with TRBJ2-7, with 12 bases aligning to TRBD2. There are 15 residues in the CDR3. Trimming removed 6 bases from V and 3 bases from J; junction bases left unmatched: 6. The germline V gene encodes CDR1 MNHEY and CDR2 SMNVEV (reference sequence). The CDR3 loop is CASRGLAGNYYEQYF. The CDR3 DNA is TGTGCCAGCAGAGGACTAGCGGGGAACTACTACGAGCAGTACTTC.

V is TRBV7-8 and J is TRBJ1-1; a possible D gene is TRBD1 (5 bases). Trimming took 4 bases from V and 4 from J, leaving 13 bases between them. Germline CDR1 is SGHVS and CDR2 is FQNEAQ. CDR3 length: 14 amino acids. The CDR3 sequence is CASSSPDGGTEAFF. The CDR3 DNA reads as TGTGCCAGCAGCTCCCCGGACGGGGGCACTGAAGCTTTCTTT.

As DNA, the CDR3 is TGTGCCAGCAGTAAGCAGGGGGAAAGGAACACTGAAGCTTTCTTT. Protein sequence: CASSKQGERNTEAFF. The chain employs TRBV27 and TRBJ1-1; 7 bases are a match to TRBD1. Germline V gene lookup returns CDR1 MNHEY and CDR2 SMNVEV (reference sequence). The length of the CDR3 is 15 residues. V shed 5 bases, J shed 1 base, and the junction held 7 bases outside the gene matches.

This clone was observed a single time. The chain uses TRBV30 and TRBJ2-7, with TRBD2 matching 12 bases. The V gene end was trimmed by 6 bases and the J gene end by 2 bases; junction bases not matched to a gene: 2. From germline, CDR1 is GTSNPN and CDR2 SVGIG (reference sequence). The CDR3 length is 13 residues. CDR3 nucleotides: TGTGCCTGCGGGACTAGCGGGCCCTACGAGCAGTACTTC. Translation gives CACGTSGPYEQYF. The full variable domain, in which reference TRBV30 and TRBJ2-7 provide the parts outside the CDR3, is SQTIHQWPATLVQPVGSPLSLECTVEGTSNPNLYWYRQAAGRGLQLLFYSVGIGQISSEVPQNLSASRPQDRQFILSSKKLLLSDSGFYLCACGTSGPYEQYFGPGTRLTVT.

The DNA of the CDR3 is TGTGCCAGCAGCTTAGGCAGATCAGAGACCCAGTACTTC. Protein: CASSLGRSETQYF. This chain uses TRBV13 with TRBJ2-5; unclear D gene. Germline values: CDR1 PRHDT, CDR2 FYEKMQ (reference sequence). Trimming left V 0 bases short and J 4 bases short, with 6 bases between. This CDR3 spans 13 amino acids.

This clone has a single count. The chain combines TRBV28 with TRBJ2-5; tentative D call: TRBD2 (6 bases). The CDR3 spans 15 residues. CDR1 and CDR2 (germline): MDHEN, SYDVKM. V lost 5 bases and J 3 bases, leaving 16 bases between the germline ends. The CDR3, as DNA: TGTGCCAGCAGTCGGGGGACCCCGACAGAAGAGACCCAGTACTTC. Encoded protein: CASSRGTPTEETQYF.

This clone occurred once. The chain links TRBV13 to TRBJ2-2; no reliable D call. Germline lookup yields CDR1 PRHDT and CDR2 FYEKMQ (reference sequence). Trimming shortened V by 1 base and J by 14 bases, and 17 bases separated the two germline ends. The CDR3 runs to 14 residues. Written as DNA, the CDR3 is TGTGCCAGCAGCTTAGTGTCTGAGGTCAATGGTCTGTTTTTT. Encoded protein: CASSLVSEVNGLFF. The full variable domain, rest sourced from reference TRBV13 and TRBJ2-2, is AAGVIQSPRHLIKEKRETATLKCYPIPRHDTVYWYQQGPGQDPQFLISFYEKMQSDKGSIPDRFSAQQFSDYHSELNMSSLELGDSALYFCASSLVSEVNGLFFGEGSRLTVL.

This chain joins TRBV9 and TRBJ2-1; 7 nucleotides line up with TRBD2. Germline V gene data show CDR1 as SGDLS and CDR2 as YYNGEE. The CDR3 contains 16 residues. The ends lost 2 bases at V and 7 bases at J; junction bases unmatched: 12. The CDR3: CASSVAPDPLANEQFF. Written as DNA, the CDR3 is TGTGCCAGCAGCGTCGCCCCCGATCCACTAGCGAATGAGCAGTTCTTC.

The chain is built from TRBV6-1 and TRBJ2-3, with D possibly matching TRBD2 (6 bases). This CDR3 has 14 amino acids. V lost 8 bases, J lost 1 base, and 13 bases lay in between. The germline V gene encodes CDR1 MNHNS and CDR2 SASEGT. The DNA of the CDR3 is TGTGCCAGCGGGGGACTGGCTCGCACAGATACGCAGTATTTT. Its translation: CASGGLARTDTQYF.

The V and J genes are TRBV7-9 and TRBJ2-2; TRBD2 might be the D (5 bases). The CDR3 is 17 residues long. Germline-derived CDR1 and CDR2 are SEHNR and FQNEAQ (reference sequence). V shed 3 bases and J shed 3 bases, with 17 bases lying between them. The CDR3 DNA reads TGTGCCAGCAGCTTTGAATACCGCGGGCGGTACACCGGGGAGCTGTTTTTT. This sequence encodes CASSFEYRGRYTGELFF.

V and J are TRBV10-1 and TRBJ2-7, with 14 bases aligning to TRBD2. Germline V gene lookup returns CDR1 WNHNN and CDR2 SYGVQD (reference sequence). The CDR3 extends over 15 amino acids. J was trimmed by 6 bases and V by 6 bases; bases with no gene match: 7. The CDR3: CASSSGLAGAIEQYF. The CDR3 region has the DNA TGCGCCAGCAGCTCGGGACTAGCGGGAGCAATCGAGCAGTACTTC.

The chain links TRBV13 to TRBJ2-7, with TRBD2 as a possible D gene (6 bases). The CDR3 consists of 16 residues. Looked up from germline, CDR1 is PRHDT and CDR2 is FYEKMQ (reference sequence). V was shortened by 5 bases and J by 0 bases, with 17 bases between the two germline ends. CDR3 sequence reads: CASSPAGKSYSYEQYF. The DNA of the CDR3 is TGTGCCAGCAGCCCGGCGGGGAAGAGCTACTCCTACGAGCAGTACTTC.

DNA for the CDR3: TGCAGCGGTACCGGGACCGAGAACACCGGGGAGCTGTTTTTT. Amino acid sequence: CSGTGTENTGELFF. V and J are TRBV29-1 and TRBJ2-2, with D perhaps assigned TRBD1 or TRBD2 (5 bases each). CDR3 length equals 14 residues. The V gene lost 7 bases and the J gene lost 1 base, with 13 bases spanning the gap. Looked up from germline, CDR1 is SQVTM and CDR2 is ANQGSEA.

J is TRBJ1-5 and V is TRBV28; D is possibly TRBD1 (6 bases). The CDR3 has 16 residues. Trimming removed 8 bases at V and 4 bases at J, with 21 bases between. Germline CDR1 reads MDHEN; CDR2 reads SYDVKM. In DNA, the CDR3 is TGTGCCAGCGTAGGGGGGGTGTGGACAGAGAATCAGCCCCAGCATTTT. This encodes CASVGGVWTENQPQHF.

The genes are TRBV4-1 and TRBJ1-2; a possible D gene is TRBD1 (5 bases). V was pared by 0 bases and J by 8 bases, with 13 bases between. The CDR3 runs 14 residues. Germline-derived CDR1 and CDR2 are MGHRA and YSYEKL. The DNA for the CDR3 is TGCGCCAGCAGCCAAGAAGGGACCGCCGGGGGCTACACCTTC. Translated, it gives CASSQEGTAGGYTF.

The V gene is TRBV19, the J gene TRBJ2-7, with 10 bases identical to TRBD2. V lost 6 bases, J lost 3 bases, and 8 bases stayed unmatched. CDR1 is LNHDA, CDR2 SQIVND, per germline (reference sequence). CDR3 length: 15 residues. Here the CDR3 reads CASSQTSGPYYEQYF. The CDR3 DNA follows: TGTGCCAGTAGCCAGACTAGCGGGCCCTACTACGAGCAGTACTTC.

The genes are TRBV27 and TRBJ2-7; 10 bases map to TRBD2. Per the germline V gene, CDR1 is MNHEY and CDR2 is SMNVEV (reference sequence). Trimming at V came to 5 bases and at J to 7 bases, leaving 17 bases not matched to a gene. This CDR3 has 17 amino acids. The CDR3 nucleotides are TGTGCCAGCAGTACCCTTTCCCTAGCGGGGGTACGTTGGGAGCAGTACTTC. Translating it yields CASSTLSLAGVRWEQYF.

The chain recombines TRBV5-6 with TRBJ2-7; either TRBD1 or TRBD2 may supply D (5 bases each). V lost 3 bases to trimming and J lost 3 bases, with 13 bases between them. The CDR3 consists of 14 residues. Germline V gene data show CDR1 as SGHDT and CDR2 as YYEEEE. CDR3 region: CASSWGGGNYEQYF. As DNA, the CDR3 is TGTGCCAGCAGCTGGGGTGGGGGAAACTACGAGCAGTACTTC.

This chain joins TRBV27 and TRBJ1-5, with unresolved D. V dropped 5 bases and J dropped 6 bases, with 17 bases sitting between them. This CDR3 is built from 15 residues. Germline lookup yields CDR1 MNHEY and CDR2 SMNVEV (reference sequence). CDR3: CASSPGGGLSQPQHF. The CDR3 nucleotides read TGTGCCAGCAGTCCCGGAGGCGGGTTGAGTCAGCCCCAGCATTTT.

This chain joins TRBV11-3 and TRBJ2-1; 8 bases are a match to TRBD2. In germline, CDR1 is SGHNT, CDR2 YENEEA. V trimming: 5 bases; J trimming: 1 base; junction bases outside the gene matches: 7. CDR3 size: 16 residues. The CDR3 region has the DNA TGTGCCAGCAGCCCCCATAGCGGGACTTCCTACAATGAGCAGTTCTTC. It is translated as CASSPHSGTSYNEQFF.

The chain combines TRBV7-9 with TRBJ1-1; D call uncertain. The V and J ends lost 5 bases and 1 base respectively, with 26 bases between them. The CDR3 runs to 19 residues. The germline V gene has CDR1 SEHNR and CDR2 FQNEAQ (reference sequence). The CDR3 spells CASSHPKMGIRKENTEAFF. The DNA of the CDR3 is TGTGCCAGCAGCCATCCTAAAATGGGGATAAGGAAAGAGAACACTGAAGCTTTCTTT. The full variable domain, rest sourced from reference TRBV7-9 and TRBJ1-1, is DTGVSQNPRHKITKRGQNVTFRCDPISEHNRLYWYRQTLGQGPEFLTYFQNEAQLEKSRLLSDRFSAERPKGSFSTLEIQRTEQGDSAMYLCASSHPKMGIRKENTEAFFGQGTRLTVV.

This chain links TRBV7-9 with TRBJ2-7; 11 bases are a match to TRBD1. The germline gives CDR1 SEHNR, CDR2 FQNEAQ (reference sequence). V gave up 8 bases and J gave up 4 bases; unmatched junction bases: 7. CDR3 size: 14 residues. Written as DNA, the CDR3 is TGTGCCAGCTCCGGGACAGGGGGTTTTTACGAGCAGTACTTC. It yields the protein CASSGTGGFYEQYF.

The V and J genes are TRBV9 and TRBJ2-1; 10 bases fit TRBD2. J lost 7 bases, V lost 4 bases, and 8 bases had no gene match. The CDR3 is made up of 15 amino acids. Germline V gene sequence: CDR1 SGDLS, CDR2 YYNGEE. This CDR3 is CASSIGLAEWNEQFF. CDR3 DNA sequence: TGTGCCAGCAGCATTGGACTAGCGGAATGGAATGAGCAGTTCTTC.

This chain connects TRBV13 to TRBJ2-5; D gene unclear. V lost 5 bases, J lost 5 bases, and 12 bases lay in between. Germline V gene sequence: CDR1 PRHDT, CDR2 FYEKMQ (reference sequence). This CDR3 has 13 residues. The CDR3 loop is CASSMTPRETQYF. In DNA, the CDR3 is TGTGCCAGCAGCATGACACCACGCGAGACCCAGTACTTC.

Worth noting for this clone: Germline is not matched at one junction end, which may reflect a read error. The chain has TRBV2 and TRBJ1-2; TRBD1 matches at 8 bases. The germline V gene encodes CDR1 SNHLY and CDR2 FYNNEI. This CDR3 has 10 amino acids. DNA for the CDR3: TGTGCCAGCAGGTGGACAGGGTGGCACTTC. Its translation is CASRWTGWHF.

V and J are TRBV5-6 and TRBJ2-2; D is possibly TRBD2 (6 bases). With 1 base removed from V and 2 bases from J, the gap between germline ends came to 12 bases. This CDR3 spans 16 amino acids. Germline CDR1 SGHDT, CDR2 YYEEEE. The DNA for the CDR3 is TGTGCCAGCAGCTTGTATACGGGAGCCAACACCGGGGAGCTGTTTTTT. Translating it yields CASSLYTGANTGELFF.

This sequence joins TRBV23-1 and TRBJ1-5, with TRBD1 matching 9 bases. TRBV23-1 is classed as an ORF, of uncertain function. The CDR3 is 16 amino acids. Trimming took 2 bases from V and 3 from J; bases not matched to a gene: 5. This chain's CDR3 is CASSQGQGWDNQPQHF. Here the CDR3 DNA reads TGCGCCAGCAGTCAAGGACAGGGGTGGGACAATCAGCCCCAGCATTTT.

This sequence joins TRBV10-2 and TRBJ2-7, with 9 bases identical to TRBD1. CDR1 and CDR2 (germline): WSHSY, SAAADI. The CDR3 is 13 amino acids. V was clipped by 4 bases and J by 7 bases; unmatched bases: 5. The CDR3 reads CASSGRDRVEQYF. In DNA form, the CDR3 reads TGCGCCAGCAGTGGCCGGGACAGGGTGGAGCAGTACTTC.

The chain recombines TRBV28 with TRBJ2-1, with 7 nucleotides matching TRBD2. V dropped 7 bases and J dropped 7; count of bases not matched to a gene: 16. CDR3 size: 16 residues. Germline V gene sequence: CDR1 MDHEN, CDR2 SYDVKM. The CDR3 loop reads CASNKPPLGGRNEQFF. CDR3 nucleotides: TGTGCCAGCAATAAACCGCCTCTGGGGGGGAGGAATGAGCAGTTCTTC.